One and the same sample provided the 25 T cell receptor beta chains below, sequenced in a study of control samples from healthy donors and cancer patients. Sequenced by immunoSEQ multiplex PCR; TCRdb stores in-frame clones only, minus some. The table lists 40,000 to 55,000 clones, over 85% of them singletons. The material sequenced was PBMCs. All receptors derive from a woman aged 45-59 years with head and neck cancer.

This sequence joins TRBV7-2 and TRBJ2-3; D possibly matches TRBD1 or TRBD2 (6 bases each). Trimming cost V 5 bases and J 2 bases, with 14 bases left between them. CDR3 length equals 15 residues. Germline-derived CDR1 and CDR2 are SGHTA and FQGNSA. The CDR3 sequence is CASSLGGLYTDTQYF. The CDR3 DNA sequence: TGTGCCAGCAGCCTAGGGGGGCTATACACAGATACGCAGTATTTT. The whole variable domain, filled in from reference TRBV7-2 and TRBJ2-3, reads GAGVSQSPSNKVTEKGKDVELRCDPISGHTALYWYRQSLGQGLEFLIYFQGNSAPDKSGLPSDRFSAERTGGSVSTLTIQRTQQEDSAVYLCASSLGGLYTDTQYFGPGTRLTVL.

The gene calls are TRBV6-5 and TRBJ2-2; 10 bases map to TRBD2. From germline, CDR1 is MNHEY and CDR2 SVGAGI. The J segment lost 6 bases and the V segment lost 8 bases, leaving 3 bases of the junction unmatched. CDR3 length: 13 amino acids. The CDR3 protein is CASQREGAGELFF. CDR3 DNA sequence: TGTGCCAGCCAGCGGGAGGGGGCCGGGGAGCTGTTTTTT.

The genes are TRBV15 and TRBJ1-2; D uncertain. V shed 0 bases and J shed 2 bases, with 7 bases lying between them. Germline V gene lookup returns CDR1 LNHNV and CDR2 YYDKDF (reference sequence). This CDR3 is built from 14 residues. For the CDR3, the DNA is TGTGCCACCAGCAGAGATCTAGGGAACTATGGCTACACCTTC. Its translation: CATSRDLGNYGYTF.

The chain employs TRBV18 and TRBJ1-4; no clear D. Trimming took off 3 bases at V and 5 bases at J, with 7 bases between the two ends. CDR3 length: 13 residues. Looked up from germline, CDR1 is KGHSH and CDR2 is LQKENI. CDR3 nucleotides: TGTGCCAGCTCACCCAGCTTGAATGAAAAACTGTTTTTT. It translates to CASSPSLNEKLFF.

The chain uses TRBV30 and TRBJ1-1; a weak D match, TRBD1 (5 bases). The germline V gene encodes CDR1 GTSNPN and CDR2 SVGIG (reference sequence). Trimming removed 3 bases from V and 4 bases from J, with 12 bases in between. The CDR3 is made up of 13 amino acids. For the CDR3, the DNA is TGTGCCTGGAGCCCTGGGGCGGGCACTGAAGCTTTCTTT. This codes for CAWSPGAGTEAFF. The whole variable domain, filled in from reference TRBV30 and TRBJ1-1, reads SQTIHQWPATLVQPVGSPLSLECTVEGTSNPNLYWYRQAAGRGLQLLFYSVGIGQISSEVPQNLSASRPQDRQFILSSKKLLLSDSGFYLCAWSPGAGTEAFFGQGTRLTVV.

This chain uses TRBV6-1 with TRBJ1-4; the match to TRBD1 covers 10 bases. Germline V gives CDR1 MNHNS, CDR2 SASEGT. This CDR3 has 16 residues. Unmatched junction bases numbered 5, after V lost 1 base and J lost 6 bases. The CDR3 protein is CASSEGAGTGDEKLFF. CDR3 in DNA: TGTGCCAGCAGTGAAGGCGCCGGGACAGGGGATGAAAAACTGTTTTTT.

The gene calls are TRBV3-1 (or the pseudogene TRBV3-2) and TRBJ2-3, with D possibly matching TRBD1 (5 bases). V was trimmed by 0 bases and J by 4 bases, leaving 14 bases between them. CDR1 and CDR2 (germline): LGHDT, YNNKEL (reference sequence). The CDR3 totals 16 residues. The CDR3 region has the DNA TGTGCCAGCAGCCAAGATGGAAGGGGCCTCGCAGATACGCAGTATTTT. Protein sequence: CASSQDGRGLADTQYF.

V and J are TRBV7-8 and TRBJ2-7, with 13 bases aligning to TRBD2. CDR1 and CDR2 from the germline V gene are SGHVS and FQNEAQ. After removal of 0 bases from V and 0 bases from J, the junction contained 2 bases not matched to a gene. This CDR3 is built from 17 residues. For the CDR3, the DNA is TGTGCCAGCAGCTTAGCACTAGCGGGAGGGCTCTCCTACGAGCAGTACTTC. Protein sequence: CASSLALAGGLSYEQYF. Full variable domain (outside the CDR3, taken from reference TRBV7-8 and TRBJ2-7): GAGVSQSPRYKVAKRGQDVALRCDPISGHVSLFWYQQALGQGPEFLTYFQNEAQLDKSGLPSDRFFAERPEGSVSTLKIQRTQQEDSAVYLCASSLALAGGLSYEQYFGPGTRLTVT.

CDR3 amino acids: CASSSLAGEETQYF. The CDR3 nucleotides read TGTGCCAGCAGCTCCCTCGCAGGGGAAGAGACCCAGTACTTC. The V call is TRBV5-6, the J call TRBJ2-5; maybe TRBD1 (6 bases). The germline CDR1 and CDR2 sequences are SGHDT and YYEEEE. There are 14 residues in the CDR3. The V end lost 3 bases, the J end lost 3 bases, and 12 bases lay between the germline ends.

V usage is TRBV6-2 or TRBV6-3 and J usage is TRBJ2-5, with TRBD1 as a possible D gene (6 bases). CDR1 MNHEY and CDR2 SVGEGT come from the germline V gene. Trimming shortened V by 4 bases and J by 5 bases, and 11 bases separated the two germline ends. The CDR3 length is 13 residues. Here the CDR3 DNA reads TGTGCCAGCAGTTCAGGGGTTGGGGAGACCCAGTACTTC. Protein sequence: CASSSGVGETQYF.

V is TRBV19 and J is TRBJ1-2; 8 bases are a match to TRBD1. Trimming at V came to 6 bases and at J to 4 bases, leaving 4 bases not matched to a gene. Per germline, CDR1 LNHDA and CDR2 SQIVND (reference sequence). The CDR3 runs to 13 residues. CDR3 in amino acids: CASRTDRVYGYTF. The CDR3 DNA is TGTGCCAGTAGAACGGACAGGGTCTATGGCTACACCTTC.

The chain has TRBV7-9 and TRBJ2-2, with 7 positions matching TRBD1. The CDR3 is 15 residues long. The junction had 4 bases not matched to a gene; V was cut back by 2 bases and J by 4 bases. Germline CDR1 and CDR2: SEHNR and FQNEAQ (reference sequence). The CDR3 loop is CASSLPGTVTGELFF. CDR3 bases: TGTGCCAGCAGCTTACCCGGGACAGTCACCGGGGAGCTGTTTTTT.

The chain combines TRBV18 with TRBJ1-2, with TRBD1 matching over 7 bases. Germline-derived CDR1 and CDR2 are KGHSH and LQKENI. CDR3 length equals 14 residues. The ends lost 0 bases at V and 5 bases at J; junction bases unmatched: 3. CDR3 residues: CASSPPGDRYGYTF. The CDR3 coding sequence is TGTGCCAGCTCACCACCAGGGGACAGATATGGCTACACCTTC.

This rearrangement joins TRBV5-4 to TRBJ1-1; the match to TRBD1 covers 12 bases. CDR1 SGHNT and CDR2 YYREEE come from the germline V gene (reference sequence). Trimming at V came to 5 bases and at J to 4 bases, leaving 3 bases not matched to a gene. The CDR3 loop spans 14 amino acids. The CDR3 sequence: CASRRGQGATEAFF. CDR3 coding DNA: TGTGCCAGCAGACGGGGACAGGGGGCCACTGAAGCTTTCTTT.

The sample holds one count of this clone. The chain joins TRBV27 to TRBJ2-5, with a weak D call TRBD2 (5 bases). V gave up 8 bases and J gave up 4 bases, with 11 bases separating them. Germline V CDR1 and CDR2: MNHEY, SMNVEV (reference sequence). The CDR3 runs to 12 residues. CDR3 loop: CASGRPGETQYF. The CDR3, as DNA: TGTGCCAGCGGGAGACCCGGAGAGACCCAGTACTTC.

This clone was seen a handful of times. V usage is TRBV4-1 and J usage is TRBJ1-2; the D is unclear. The CDR3 is made up of 13 amino acids. Trimming pared 1 base from V and 3 bases from J, leaving 6 bases between. The germline CDR1 and CDR2 sequences are MGHRA and YSYEKL. CDR3 residues: CASSQVRDYGYTF. In DNA form, the CDR3 reads TGCGCCAGCAGCCAAGTAAGGGACTATGGCTACACCTTC.

This clone was found once. The V and J genes are TRBV6-4 and TRBJ1-5; tentatively, D is TRBD1 (5 bases). Trimming removed 3 bases at V and 5 bases at J, with 11 bases between. The CDR3 is 14 residues long. In germline, CDR1 is MRHNA, CDR2 SNTAGT. For the CDR3, the DNA is TGTGCCAGCAGTGAACAGACGGGGGATCAGCCCCAGCATTTT. This sequence encodes CASSEQTGDQPQHF.

This chain connects TRBV6-5 to TRBJ1-6, with D possibly being TRBD1 (5 bases). V lost 11 bases to trimming and J lost 2 bases, with 10 bases between them. Per germline, CDR1 MNHEY and CDR2 SVGAGI. This CDR3 spans 13 amino acids. The CDR3 sequence: CAGGRTYNSPLHF. The CDR3 DNA reads as TGTGCCGGGGGTAGGACCTATAATTCACCCCTCCACTTT.

The table lists this clone with a count of one. The chain has TRBV3-1 (or the pseudogene TRBV3-2) and TRBJ1-2; perhaps TRBD1 as D (6 bases). Germline CDR1 is LGHDT and CDR2 is YNNKEL (reference sequence). CDR3 size: 14 residues. The ends were cut back, 2 bases at V and 4 bases at J, with 11 bases in the middle. CDR3 coding DNA: TGTGCCAGCAGCCAAAAGACAGGACTCTATGGCTACACCTTC. Residues: CASSQKTGLYGYTF.

The rearrangement links TRBV20-1 to TRBJ1-5, with no clear D. Germline V gives CDR1 DFQATT, CDR2 SNEGSKA (reference sequence). This CDR3 is built from 13 residues. Trimming took off 3 bases at V and 2 bases at J, with 8 bases between the two ends. The CDR3 DNA follows: TGCAGTGCTAGTAGTAGTGGCAATCAGCCCCAGCATTTT. It encodes CSASSSGNQPQHF.

This chain uses TRBV27 with TRBJ2-7; a possible D gene is TRBD2 (6 bases). The CDR3 loop spans 13 amino acids. Germline V gives CDR1 MNHEY, CDR2 SMNVEV (reference sequence). V was cut by 5 bases and J by 6 bases, with 14 bases left in between. The DNA for the CDR3 is TGTGCCAGCAGTATTAGCGGATGGGGCGAGCAGTACTTC. This codes for CASSISGWGEQYF.

V is TRBV28 and J is TRBJ1-3; D is ambiguous. The V and J ends lost 2 bases and 0 bases respectively, with 5 bases between them. From germline, CDR1 is MDHEN and CDR2 SYDVKM. The CDR3 spans 14 residues. In nucleotides, the CDR3 is TGTGCCAGCAGTTTAGACGGCTCTGGAAACACCATATATTTT. Residues: CASSLDGSGNTIYF.

The chain combines TRBV30 with TRBJ2-3, with a weak D call TRBD2 (6 bases). The CDR3 extends over 15 amino acids. Trimming took 2 bases from V and 0 from J, leaving 12 bases between them. The V gene's germline CDR1 is GTSNPN and CDR2 SVGIG (reference sequence). CDR3 amino acids: CAWSNSGLSTDTQYF. The DNA of the CDR3 is TGTGCCTGGAGTAACTCGGGACTTAGCACAGATACGCAGTATTTT.

The chain uses TRBV4-3 and TRBJ1-4; the D is unclear. CDR1 is LGHNA, CDR2 YSLEER, per germline. Trimming shortened V by 2 bases and J by 6 bases, and 13 bases separated the two germline ends. There are 15 residues in the CDR3. The DNA of the CDR3 is TGCGCCAGCAGCCAAACCCTCTCCCTGGATGAAAAACTGTTTTTT. Its protein is CASSQTLSLDEKLFF.

This clone is a singleton in its sample. The chain combines TRBV5-5 with TRBJ1-3; D gene ambiguous. There are 15 residues in the CDR3. The V and J ends lost 4 bases and 0 bases respectively, with 11 bases between them. Per germline, CDR1 SGHKS and CDR2 YYEKEE (reference sequence). The CDR3 nucleotides are TGTGCCAGCAGCCCAGCGGGTCGCTCTGGAAACACCATATATTTT. Translation gives CASSPAGRSGNTIYF.